This TCR beta chain is drawn from a study of blood T cell repertoires in COVID-19. Overall study: The samples span acute and convalescent COVID-19 from the United States, Italy and Spain.

Per the original methods: Reference gene primer amplification gave nucleated cell count estimates. Some clones are missing from TCRdb's copy, which holds only in-frame ones; the method was immunoSEQ multiplex PCR. V, J and clone size are those of that table, while D and trimming were read from the DNA. Here the sample spans 140,000 to 150,000 clones, about 80% being singletons. The CDR3 extends over 15 amino acids. V shed 7 bases, J shed 8 bases, and the junction held 7 bases outside the gene matches. Germline loops: CDR1 MNHEY, CDR2 SMNVEV (reference sequence). The chain combines TRBV27 with TRBJ1-6, with 11 nucleotides matching TRBD1. The receptor was derived from a human donor in a cohort sampled during active COVID-19. Sequencing was carried out using peripheral blood. CDR3 DNA: TGTGCCAGCACGGGACAGGGGGATATAGATTCACCCCTCCACTTT. Its protein is CASTGQGDIDSPLHF.